This entry lists 4 T cell receptor beta chains sequenced from one sample in a study of control samples from healthy donors and cancer patients (dated by TCRdb to 2018 to 2020). The receptor library was made with the immunoSEQ multiplex PCR assay. Sourced from immuneACCESS, this table was stored by TCRdb with only in-frame sequences that have V and J called. A share of the clones is absent; for the studies checked, an unresolved V gene accounts for under half, and the remainder has no known explanation. Here the sample has 170,000 or so clones; nearly 90% occur a single time. The ten largest account for just over 1.4% of the sample. Sample: blood. Source of these receptors: a woman between 50 and 59 years old in good health.

DNA of the CDR3: TGTGCCAGCAGATTCACAGTCCCCCCCGAATCTGGGGCCAACGTCCTGACTTTC. It is translated as CASRFTVPPESGANVLTF. The chain links TRBV11-3 to TRBJ2-6; D is uncertain. Germline CDR1 reads SGHNT; CDR2 reads YENEEA. V was shortened by 6 bases and J by 1 base, with 19 bases between the two germline ends. The CDR3 sequence is 18 residues long. Based on the CDR3 plus reference TRBV11-3 and TRBJ2-6, the full variable domain is EAGVVQSPRYKIIEKKQPVAFWCNPISGHNTLYWYLQNLGQGPELLIRYENEEAVDDSQLPKDRFSAERLKGVDSTLKIQPAELGDSAVYLCASRFTVPPESGANVLTFGAGSRLTVL.

The chain joins TRBV5-1 to TRBJ2-3; TRBD2 matches 16 bases. Germline assignment: CDR1 SGHRS and CDR2 YFSETQ. The CDR3 loop spans 18 amino acids. J gave up 4 bases and V 1 base, and 6 bases lay outside the gene matches. CDR3 sequence reads: CASSLSGLAGGIADTQYF. CDR3 nucleotide sequence: TGCGCCAGCAGCTTGTCGGGACTAGCGGGGGGGATAGCAGATACGCAGTATTTT.

V usage is TRBV3-1 (or the pseudogene TRBV3-2) and J usage is TRBJ2-2; 9 nucleotides match TRBD2. The trim removed 4 bases at V and 3 bases at J, leaving 18 bases unmatched. CDR1 and CDR2 (germline): LGHDT, YNNKEL (reference sequence). This CDR3 spans 20 amino acids. CDR3 nucleotides: TGTGCCAGCAGCCCTGGATTGGGCGGGGGGGCTAGTTGGGACACCGGGGAGCTGTTTTTT. This translates into CASSPGLGGGASWDTGELFF.

The V gene is TRBV6-2 or TRBV6-3, the J gene TRBJ1-2, with D uncertain. The CDR3 sequence is 13 residues long. The ends were cut back, 2 bases at V and 6 bases at J, with 10 bases in the middle. Germline V CDR1 and CDR2: MNHEY, SVGEGT. The CDR3 spells CASSYGVLNGYTF. CDR3 DNA sequence: TGTGCCAGCAGTTACGGGGTTCTTAATGGCTACACCTTC.